This T cell receptor beta chain was recovered during a study of response to subunit inactivated influenza vaccine. General study points: Seasonal influenza vaccination, on each occasion, was suggested by the authors to recruit few new T cells.

This CDR3 has 15 amino acids. The V segment lost 4 bases and the J segment 5 bases; nucleotides outside the gene matches: 7. Germline CDR1 reads SGHNT; CDR2 reads YYREEE (reference sequence). TCRdb reprocessed the RT-PCR reads via MiXCR and lists one record per CDR3 protein. The data contain some 850,000 distinct CDR3 sequences, approximately 17% of them seen just once; the ten biggest clones take up roughly a tenth. Regarding this clonotype: Its target is not known.

The sample was PBMCs from blood, taken about 5 days after vaccination. The TCR was taken from a man aged 50-60 years who received an inactivated influenza vaccine. This chain links TRBV5-4 with TRBJ1-4; 8 nucleotides line up with TRBD1. The CDR3 region has the DNA TGTGCCAGCAGCCACGGACAGGGTGGGAATGAAAAACTGTTTTTT. Translated: CASSHGQGGNEKLFF.